This is a list of T cell receptor beta chains from one sample in a study of human T cells and chemical hapten exposure. TCRdb analysed the RACE reads with MiXCR anew, one entry per CDR3 protein. The sample comprises approximately 160,000 distinct CDR3 sequences, 25% to 35% of which are singletons, and roughly 2% rests with the top ten. The material sequenced was whole blood, taken in connection with sensitization to the hapten diphenylcyclopropenone (DPC). These receptors were obtained from a woman aged 18-30 years with alopecia areata. Some clones in this sample may be carry-over from other donors' samples. The CDR3 runs from the conserved cysteine through the conserved F or W. The D gene is left open where the match is weak. Not every row has a clone size; where given, it reads once, few, many or a size class.

j_call,cdr3_length,clone_size,v_call,d_call,cdr3_aa,cdr3_nt
TRBJ1-2,12,-,TRBV5-6,-,CASSLVGNGYTF,TGTGCCAGCAGCTTGGTCGGGAATGGCTACACCTTC
TRBJ1-4,12,few,TRBV4-1,-,CASSQDLEKLFF,TGCGCCAGCAGCCAAGACCTTGAAAAACTGTTTTTT
TRBJ2-5,14,many,TRBV9,TRBD1,CASSSRQGQETQYF,TGTGCCAGCAGCTCTCGACAGGGTCAAGAGACCCAGTACTTC
TRBJ1-5,17,-,TRBV20-1,TRBD1,CSARRDRATLSNQPQHF,TGCAGTGCTAGACGGGACAGGGCAACACTTAGCAATCAGCCCCAGCATTTT
TRBJ2-3,15,few,TRBV7-6,TRBD2,CASSTRAGGTDTQYF,TGTGCCAGCAGCACGAGAGCGGGGGGTACAGATACGCAGTATTTT
TRBJ2-7,15,once,TRBV7-9,TRBD1,CASSSPGQPRREQYF,TGTGCCAGCAGCTCGCCGGGACAGCCTCGGCGCGAGCAGTACTTC
TRBJ2-7,14,-,TRBV5-1,TRBD1,CASSLVGTVYEQYF,TGCGCCAGCAGCTTGGTCGGGACAGTCTACGAGCAGTACTTC
TRBJ2-2,11,many,TRBV29-1,TRBD2,CSVGGSGELFF,TGCAGCGTCGGGGGGTCCGGGGAGCTGTTTTTT
TRBJ1-1,11,-,TRBV2,-,CASSGGWEAFF,TGTGCCAGCAGTGGGGGCTGGGAAGCTTTCTTT
TRBJ1-5,17,-,TRBV21-1,-,CASSKGRGQNSNQPQHF,TGTGCCAGCAGCAAAGGGCGGGGCCAGAATAGCAATCAGCCCCAGCATTTT
TRBJ2-6,15,-,TRBV16,-,CASSRFSSGANVLTF,TGTGCCAGCAGCCGCTTCTCTAGTGGGGCCAACGTCCTGACTTTC
TRBJ2-7,11,-,TRBV28,-,CASTDLYEQYF,TGTGCCAGCACCGACCTATACGAGCAGTACTTC
TRBJ2-3,13,-,TRBV30,-,CAWSMPGPDTQYF,TGTGCCTGGAGTATGCCAGGGCCGGATACGCAGTATTTT
TRBJ1-3,12,few,TRBV29-1,-,CSVVQVGDTIYF,TGCAGCGTTGTCCAAGTTGGGGACACCATATATTTT
TRBJ2-2,14,many,TRBV6-1,-,CATEGTGDHGELFF,TGTGCCACCGAGGGGACCGGGGATCACGGGGAGCTGTTTTTT
TRBJ2-7,13,-,TRBV6-1,-,CASSDEIEYEQYF,TGTGCCAGCAGTGATGAAATCGAGTACGAGCAGTACTTC
TRBJ2-7,11,few,TRBV15,-,CATSRGGEQYF,TGTGCCACCAGCAGAGGGGGAGAGCAGTACTTC
TRBJ2-7,14,-,TRBV7-6,-,CASSLVPNPYEQYF,TGTGCCAGCAGCTTAGTCCCGAACCCATACGAGCAGTACTTC
TRBJ2-7,13,-,TRBV7-2,-,CASSLGQRYEQYF,TGTGCCAGCAGCTTAGGCCAACGGTACGAGCAGTACTTC
TRBJ2-1,17,-,TRBV20-1,TRBD1,CSARDGPRDRSYNEQFF,TGCAGTGCTAGAGATGGGCCCCGGGACAGGTCGTACAATGAGCAGTTCTTC
TRBJ2-7,14,few,TRBV9,-,CASSVATGRYEQYF,TGTGCCAGCAGCGTAGCCACAGGACGCTACGAGCAGTACTTC
TRBJ2-5,18,once,TRBV4-1,-,CASSQEFRSSGRKETQYF,TGCGCCAGCAGCCAAGAGTTCAGGAGCTCTGGGCGAAAGGAGACCCAGTACTTC
TRBJ2-3,14,few,TRBV29-1,TRBD2,CSGTTSGRADTQYF,TGCAGCGGGACGACTAGCGGGAGGGCAGATACGCAGTATTTT
TRBJ2-6,14,few,TRBV29-1,-,CSVVNPSGANVLTF,TGCAGCGTTGTGAATCCGTCTGGGGCCAACGTCCTGACTTTC
TRBJ1-2,16,few,TRBV27,-,CASSSIFGVANYGYTF,TGTGCCAGCAGTTCTATCTTTGGGGTAGCTAACTATGGCTACACCTTC
TRBJ1-2,12,-,TRBV2,-,CASSEVLYGYTF,TGTGCCAGCAGTGAAGTCCTCTATGGCTACACCTTC
TRBJ2-5,13,few,TRBV20-1,TRBD2,CSASPTSAGTQYF,TGCAGTGCTAGTCCGACTAGCGCTGGAACCCAGTACTTC
TRBJ1-1,13,few,TRBV9,-,CASSGTANTEAFF,TGTGCCAGCAGCGGGACAGCGAACACTGAAGCTTTCTTT
TRBJ1-5,17,-,TRBV12-3/TRBV12-4,TRBD1,CASSPGTGGKSNQPQHF,TGTGCCAGCAGCCCCGGGACAGGGGGCAAGAGCAATCAGCCCCAGCATTTT
TRBJ2-6,15,few,TRBV19,-,CASSIVRGRPNVLTF,TGTGCCAGTAGTATAGTAAGAGGGCGGCCGAACGTCCTGACTTTC
TRBJ2-6,15,few,TRBV9,-,CASTAEPAGANVLTF,TGTGCCAGCACGGCGGAGCCCGCTGGGGCCAACGTCCTGACTTTC
TRBJ1-4,14,-,TRBV4-3,-,CASSRKSSQKKLFF,TGCGCCAGCAGCCGTAAGTCGTCTCAGAAAAAACTGTTTTTT